The 14 T cell receptor beta chains presented below share a single source sample, sequenced in a study of shared clonotypes between healthy human individuals. Data came from immunoSEQ multiplex PCR; TCRdb stores just in-frame clones and leaves some out. The profile covers approximately 2.5 million clones, with roughly 93% appearing a single time and more than 0.35% taken by the ten largest. Sequencing was done on a sample of naive CD4+ T cells from PBMCs. As for subset: CD45RA+ positively selected. The source is a man aged 18 to 30 in good health. Some clones in this sample may be carry-over from other donors' samples.

This clone was detected a few times. In the same sample, other DNA sequences code for this CDR3. The V and J genes are TRBV4-1 and TRBJ2-3; no definite D call. V was clipped by 1 base and J by 1 base, with 6 bases between them. The CDR3 is made up of 14 amino acids. The germline gives CDR1 MGHRA, CDR2 YSYEKL. CDR3 sequence reads: CASSQAGGTDTQYF. CDR3 nucleotide sequence: TGCGCCAGCAGCCAAGCCGGCGGCACAGATACGCAGTATTTT.

CDR3 bases: TGTGCCAGCGGTAGCGGGAGAGCCTACAATGAGCAGTTCTTC. This codes for CASGSGRAYNEQFF. The V gene is TRBV28, the J gene TRBJ2-1; 9 positions agree with TRBD2. The CDR3 is 14 residues long. Germline CDR1 is MDHEN and CDR2 is SYDVKM. With 8 bases clipped from V and 2 bases from J, the junction kept 4 bases outside the gene matches.

V gene TRBV6-5 combines with J gene TRBJ1-3; D ambiguous. The CDR3 is made up of 15 amino acids. The V gene's germline CDR1 is MNHEY and CDR2 SVGAGI. Trimming left V 5 bases short and J 4 bases short, with 15 bases between. CDR3 DNA sequence: TGTGCCAGCAGTCCCGACCGCCGGTCAGGAAACACCATATATTTT. Its translation: CASSPDRRSGNTIYF.

This clone was picked up one time. V usage is TRBV4-1 and J usage is TRBJ1-5; D is unclear. The CDR3 has 17 residues. CDR1 and CDR2 from the germline V gene are MGHRA and YSYEKL. Trimming took 1 base from V and 2 from J, leaving 15 bases between them. The CDR3 DNA sequence: TGCGCCAGCAGCCAAGGGTATATAGGGCCGGGCAATCAGCCCCAGCATTTT. It is translated as CASSQGYIGPGNQPQHF.

The rearrangement links TRBV28 to TRBJ2-7; D gene unclear. The CDR3 has 12 residues. Germline CDR1 reads MDHEN; CDR2 reads SYDVKM. V was clipped by 7 bases and J by 2 bases, with 9 bases between them. CDR3 DNA sequence: TGTGCCAGCACCGGTTCGGCCTACGAGCAGTACTTC. This gives the protein CASTGSAYEQYF.

In DNA form, the CDR3 reads TGTGCCAGTAGTCGAGGCAACCGGATGCAAGAGACCCAGTACTTC. Its translation is CASSRGNRMQETQYF. The V call is TRBV19, the J call TRBJ2-5; D is uncertain. CDR3 length equals 15 residues. V was clipped by 5 bases and J by 2 bases, with 15 bases between them. CDR1 and CDR2 (germline): LNHDA, SQIVND (reference sequence).

In its sample, this clone was seen a few times. At the DNA level, this CDR3 is encoded by other sequences in the same sample as well. The gene calls are TRBV30 and TRBJ1-4, with a tentative D call TRBD1 (6 bases). The V gene's germline CDR1 is GTSNPN and CDR2 SVGIG (reference sequence). Trimming stripped 0 bases from V and 7 bases from J, with 12 bases between. The CDR3 extends over 14 amino acids. The CDR3 here is CAWSVRGAGEKLFF. The CDR3 DNA follows: TGTGCCTGGAGTGTGCGGGGGGCAGGTGAAAAACTGTTTTTT.

Turning to this clone: The sample contains more than one DNA sequence encoding this CDR3. CDR3 bases: TGCAGCGTGGGACATCGCTCCTACGAGCAGTACTTC. It is translated as CSVGHRSYEQYF. The J gene is TRBJ2-7, the V gene TRBV29-1, with D possibly being TRBD1 (6 bases). This CDR3 spans 12 amino acids. The germline CDR1 and CDR2 sequences are SQVTM and ANQGSEA. The V end lost 6 bases, the J end lost 0 bases, and 9 bases lay between the germline ends.

The gene calls are TRBV28 and TRBJ2-3; D call uncertain. Looked up from germline, CDR1 is MDHEN and CDR2 is SYDVKM. The CDR3 contains 11 residues. Trimming took off 6 bases at V and 8 bases at J, with 9 bases between the two ends. CDR3 region: CASSSRGTQYF. The CDR3 nucleotides read TGTGCCAGCAGCTCCCGTGGTACGCAGTATTTT.

The chain is built from TRBV18 and TRBJ1-2; 7 positions match TRBD1. The CDR3 length is 15 residues. The V gene end was trimmed by 2 bases and the J gene end by 1 base; junction bases not matched to a gene: 4. Germline lookup yields CDR1 KGHSH and CDR2 LQKENI. The CDR3 nucleotides read TGTGCCAGCTCACCAACAGGGGACTATAACTATGGCTACACCTTC. Translating gives CASSPTGDYNYGYTF.

This sequence joins TRBV28 and TRBJ1-1, with D possibly TRBD1 on 6 matching bases. Per germline, CDR1 MDHEN and CDR2 SYDVKM. The CDR3 has 16 residues. V lost 7 bases and J 8 bases, leaving 26 bases between the germline ends. The CDR3 is CASTYIKTGRWLEAFF. CDR3 coding DNA: TGTGCCAGCACATACATTAAGACAGGCAGGTGGTTGGAAGCTTTCTTT. The full variable domain, rest sourced from reference TRBV28 and TRBJ1-1, is DVKVTQSSRYLVKRTGEKVFLECVQDMDHENMFWYRQDPGLGLRLIYFSYDVKMKEKGDIPEGYSVSREKKERFSLILESASTNQTSMYLCASTYIKTGRWLEAFFGQGTRLTVV.

The chain joins TRBV4-1 to TRBJ2-5; the match to TRBD1 covers 9 bases. V lost 4 bases to trimming and J lost 6 bases; unmatched junction nucleotides: 9. From germline, CDR1 is MGHRA and CDR2 YSYEKL. The CDR3 is made up of 15 amino acids. The CDR3 nucleotides are TGCGCCAGCAGCCTCGGGACAGGGAGGGAAAAGACCCAGTACTTC. As protein: CASSLGTGREKTQYF.

V is TRBV6-6 and J is TRBJ1-1; D not certain. V gave up 0 bases and J gave up 3 bases, with 5 bases separating them. CDR1 and CDR2 (germline): MNHNY, SVGAGI (reference sequence). This CDR3 spans 13 amino acids. CDR3: CASSYSKYTEAFF. The CDR3 DNA is TGTGCCAGCAGTTACTCGAAATACACTGAAGCTTTCTTT.

As for this clone: Distinct nucleotide sequences in the sample also encode this CDR3. The chain has TRBV19 and TRBJ2-5; the match to TRBD2 covers 8 bases. Germline CDR1 is LNHDA and CDR2 is SQIVND (reference sequence). V shed 1 base, J shed 4 bases, and the junction held 2 bases outside the gene matches. CDR3 size: 14 residues. CDR3 amino acids: CASSIAGGLETQYF. CDR3 DNA: TGTGCCAGTAGTATAGCGGGAGGGCTAGAGACCCAGTACTTC. The full variable domain, in which reference TRBV19 and TRBJ2-5 provide the parts outside the CDR3, is DGGITQSPKYLFRKEGQNVTLSCEQNLNHDAMYWYRQDPGQGLRLIYYSQIVNDFQKGDIAEGYSVSREKKESFPLTVTSAQKNPTAFYLCASSIAGGLETQYFGPGTRLLVL.